Reported below is one TCR beta chain. The J segment lost 4 bases and the V segment lost 5 bases, leaving 8 bases of the junction unmatched. Germline-derived CDR1 and CDR2 are MDHEN and SYDVKM. The CDR3 contains 15 residues. The data belong to a study of blood T cell repertoires in COVID-19. Method: immunoSEQ multiplex PCR; TCRdb's copy keeps in-frame clones and lacks some. The sample has tens of thousands of clones, 75% to 95% seen once. The genes are TRBV28 and TRBJ2-7, with 10 bases matching TRBD2. The sample taken for sequencing was peripheral blood. The receptor's source is a human donor with active COVID-19. The donor label of this sample is uncertain. The CDR3 region is CASSPKAGGGYEQYF. The CDR3 region has the DNA TGTGCCAGCAGTCCCAAAGCGGGAGGGGGATACGAGCAGTACTTC. The full variable domain, in which reference TRBV28 and TRBJ2-7 provide the parts outside the CDR3, is DVKVTQSSRYLVKRTGEKVFLECVQDMDHENMFWYRQDPGLGLRLIYFSYDVKMKEKGDIPEGYSVSREKKERFSLILESASTNQTSMYLCASSPKAGGGYEQYFGPGTRLTVT.